The entry below describes one T cell receptor (beta chain). In the original processing: Amplification of reference gene primers was used by the study to estimate nucleated cell counts. Here immunoSEQ multiplex PCR was the method, and the copy in TCRdb shows in-frame clones only, minus some. V and J calls and clone size are given by that table; D and trimming were obtained from the DNA. The sample lists tens of thousands of clones; 90% were seen once. These data belong to a study of blood T cell repertoires in COVID-19. Turning to the study itself: Italy, Spain and the United States were the sources of the convalescent and acute COVID-19 samples. The cDNA or gDNA used as material had been derived from T cells, B-cell-depleted T cells, or PBMCs.

CDR1 and CDR2 (germline): SQVTM, ANQGSEA. Losses at the gene ends were 4 bases for V and 4 bases for J; bases not matched to a gene: 3. The CDR3 consists of 12 residues. Material for sequencing was peripheral blood. The clonotype comes from a man between 50 and 59 years old with acute or convalescent COVID-19. The chain has TRBV29-1 and TRBJ2-5, with 7 bases aligning to TRBD2. CDR3: CSVAGGRETQYF. CDR3 DNA sequence: TGCAGCGTTGCAGGCGGGAGAGAGACCCAGTACTTC.